This TCR beta chain was documented in a study of cytomegalovirus exposure and HLA in healthy donors. As for this clone: The antigen is unknown.

Germline V CDR1 and CDR2: MDHEN, SYDVKM. Trimming cost V 5 bases and J 7 bases; bases outside gene matches: 16. CDR3 size: 17 residues. Findings of the study overall: Available immune exposure information covered CMV serostatus only.

The PCR was carried out with 60 Vbeta primers and 13 Jbeta primers. The table came from immunoSEQ multiplex PCR; TCRdb's copy has only in-frame clones and leaves some out. The sample consists of about 140,000 clones, roughly four fifths of them appearing once. The V gene is TRBV28, the J gene TRBJ2-1, with 8 bases lining up with TRBD2. The sample was PBMCs. The clonotype originates from a man aged 18 to 35 in good health and CMV-seropositive. CDR3 in DNA: TGTGCCAGCAGTCCGCCGGTGTTAAGCGGGAGTGGTAATGAGCAGTTCTTC. Translating it yields CASSPPVLSGSGNEQFF.